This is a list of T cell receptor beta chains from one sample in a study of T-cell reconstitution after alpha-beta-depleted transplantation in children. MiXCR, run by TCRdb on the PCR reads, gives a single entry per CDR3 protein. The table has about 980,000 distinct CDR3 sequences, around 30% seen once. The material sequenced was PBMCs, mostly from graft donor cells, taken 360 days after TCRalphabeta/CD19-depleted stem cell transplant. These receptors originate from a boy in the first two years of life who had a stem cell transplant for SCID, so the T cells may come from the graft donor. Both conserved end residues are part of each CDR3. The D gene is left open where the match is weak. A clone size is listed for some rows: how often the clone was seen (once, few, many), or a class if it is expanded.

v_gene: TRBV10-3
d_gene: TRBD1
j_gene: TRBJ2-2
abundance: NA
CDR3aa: CAIRGTGDPGELFF
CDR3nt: TGTGCCATCAGGGGGACAGGGGACCCCGGGGAGCTGTTTTTT

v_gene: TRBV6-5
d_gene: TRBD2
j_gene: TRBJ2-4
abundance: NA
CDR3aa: CASSYSTSANIQYF
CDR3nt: TGTGCCAGCAGTTACTCGACTAGCGCAAACATTCAGTACTTC

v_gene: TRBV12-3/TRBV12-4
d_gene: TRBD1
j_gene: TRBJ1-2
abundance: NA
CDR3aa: CASSSTGTAHRYTF
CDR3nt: TGTGCCAGCAGCAGTACCGGGACAGCCCATCGCTACACCTTC

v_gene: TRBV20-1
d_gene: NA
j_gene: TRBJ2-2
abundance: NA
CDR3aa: CSARDDSSTGELFF
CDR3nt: TGCAGTGCTAGAGATGACAGTTCCACCGGGGAGCTGTTTTTT

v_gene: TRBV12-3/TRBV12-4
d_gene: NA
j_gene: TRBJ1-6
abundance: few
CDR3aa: CASSWAGANSPLHF
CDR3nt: TGTGCCAGCAGTTGGGCAGGGGCTAATTCACCCCTCCACTTT

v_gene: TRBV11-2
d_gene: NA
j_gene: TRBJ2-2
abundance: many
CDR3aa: CATYGDRQSTGELFF
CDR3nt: TGTGCCACCTATGGAGACAGGCAGAGCACCGGGGAGCTGTTTTTT

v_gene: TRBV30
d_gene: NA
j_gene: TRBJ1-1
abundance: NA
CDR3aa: CAWIKDRNTEAFF
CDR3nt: TGTGCCTGGATCAAGGACAGGAACACTGAAGCTTTCTTT

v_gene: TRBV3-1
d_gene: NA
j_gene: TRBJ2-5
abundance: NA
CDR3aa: CASSQWSRGALSETQYF
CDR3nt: TGTGCCAGCAGCCAATGGAGTAGGGGGGCCTTGTCGGAGACCCAGTACTTC

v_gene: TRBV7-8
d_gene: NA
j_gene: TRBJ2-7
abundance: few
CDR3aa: CASSENRAPYEQYF
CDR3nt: TGTGCCAGCAGTGAAAACAGGGCTCCCTACGAGCAGTACTTC

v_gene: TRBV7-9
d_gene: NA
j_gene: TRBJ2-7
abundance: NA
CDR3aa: CASSFTGPLREQYF
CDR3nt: TGTGCCAGCAGCTTCACAGGCCCCCTACGCGAGCAGTACTTC

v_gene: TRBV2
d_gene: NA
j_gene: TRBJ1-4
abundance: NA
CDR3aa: CASTISWGLARANEKLFF
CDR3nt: TGTGCCAGCACCATCTCTTGGGGACTCGCGCGTGCTAATGAAAAACTGTTTTTT

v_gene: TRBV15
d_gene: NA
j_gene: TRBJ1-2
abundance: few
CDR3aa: CATSRVGQGSNYGYTF
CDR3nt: TGTGCCACCAGCAGAGTAGGTCAGGGGAGTAACTATGGCTACACCTTC

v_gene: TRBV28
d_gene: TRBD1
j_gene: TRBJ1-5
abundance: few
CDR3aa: CASSFRSGGRQPQHF
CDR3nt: TGTGCCAGCAGCTTCAGGTCAGGGGGTCGACAGCCCCAGCATTTT

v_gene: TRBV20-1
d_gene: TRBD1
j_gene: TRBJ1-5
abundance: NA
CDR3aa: CSARQGARDQPQHF
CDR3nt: TGCAGTGCTCGTCAGGGGGCGCGGGATCAGCCCCAGCATTTT

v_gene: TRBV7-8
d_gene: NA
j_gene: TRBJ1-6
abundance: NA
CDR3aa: CASSLVSQGYSPLHF
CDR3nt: TGTGCCAGCAGCTTAGTTTCACAGGGATATTCACCCCTCCACTTT

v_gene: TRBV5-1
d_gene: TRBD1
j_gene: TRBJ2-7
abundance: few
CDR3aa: CASSWGTDYEQYF
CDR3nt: TGCGCCAGCAGCTGGGGGACAGACTACGAGCAGTACTTC

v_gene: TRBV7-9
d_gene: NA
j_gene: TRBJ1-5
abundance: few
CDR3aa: CASSPAYSNQPQHF
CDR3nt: TGTGCCAGCAGCCCCGCATATAGCAATCAGCCCCAGCATTTT

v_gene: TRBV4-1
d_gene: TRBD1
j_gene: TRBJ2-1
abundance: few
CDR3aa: CASSVSGGIEQFF
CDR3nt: TGCGCCAGCAGCGTCTCAGGGGGCATTGAGCAGTTCTTC

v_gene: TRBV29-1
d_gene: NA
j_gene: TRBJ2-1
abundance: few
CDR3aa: CSVVGSETEQFF
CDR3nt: TGCAGCGTTGTGGGTAGCGAGACTGAGCAGTTCTTC